This entry lists 19 T cell receptor beta chains sequenced from one sample in a study of blood T cell repertoires in COVID-19. Clones were read by immunoSEQ multiplex PCR, and TCRdb kept only the in-frame ones, dropping some. The data show more than 200,000 clones, with around 80% seen just once and over 9.5% held by the top ten. Sequencing was carried out using peripheral blood. Source of these receptors: an elderly woman with COVID-19, enrolled during active disease.

V gene TRBV5-6 combines with J gene TRBJ1-3; the D is unclear. Trimming pared 0 bases from V and 0 bases from J, leaving 10 bases between. Germline V lookup: CDR1 SGHDT, CDR2 YYEEEE. The CDR3 contains 16 residues. The CDR3 DNA is TGTGCCAGCAGCTTGGGAGGAGGAGTCTCTGGAAACACCATATATTTT. This gives the protein CASSLGGGVSGNTIYF.

V and J are TRBV6-5 and TRBJ2-2; D unclear. CDR1 MNHEY and CDR2 SVGAGI come from the germline V gene. The CDR3 length is 14 residues. Trimming shortened V by 8 bases and J by 0 bases, and 10 bases separated the two germline ends. The CDR3 loop reads CASGRGPNTGELFF. The CDR3 DNA follows: TGTGCCAGCGGTCGCGGCCCGAACACCGGGGAGCTGTTTTTT.

The rearrangement links TRBV19 to TRBJ2-7; D is uncertain. This CDR3 spans 14 amino acids. Germline lookup yields CDR1 LNHDA and CDR2 SQIVND (reference sequence). V was cut by 6 bases and J by 0 bases, with 12 bases left in between. CDR3 sequence: CASSSTFSSYEQYF. The CDR3 DNA reads as TGTGCCAGTAGCTCGACATTCTCCTCCTACGAGCAGTACTTC.

The chain links TRBV11-3 to TRBJ2-4; the D is unclear. Germline V gene lookup returns CDR1 SGHNT and CDR2 YENEEA. Trimming stripped 8 bases from V and 3 bases from J, with 17 bases between. The CDR3 covers 15 residues. The CDR3 bases are TGTGCCAGCTATCTCAAGGTACCAGGCAAAAACATTCAGTACTTC. Its protein product is CASYLKVPGKNIQYF.

V is TRBV7-6 and J is TRBJ1-1; tentatively, D is TRBD1 (5 bases). CDR1 and CDR2 (germline): SGHVS, FNYEAQ. V dropped 4 bases and J dropped 2 bases, with 8 bases sitting between them. The CDR3 length is 13 residues. The CDR3 is CASSSQENTEAFF. Written as DNA, the CDR3 is TGTGCCAGCAGCTCACAGGAAAACACTGAAGCTTTCTTT.

The CDR3 loop is CASRGVGTNTGELFF. The CDR3 DNA reads TGTGCCAGTCGGGGGGTAGGTACGAACACCGGGGAGCTGTTTTTT. The chain employs TRBV19 and TRBJ2-2; 7 bases align to TRBD2. The junction had 6 bases not matched to a gene; V was cut back by 8 bases and J by 0 bases. The germline V gene encodes CDR1 LNHDA and CDR2 SQIVND (reference sequence). There are 15 residues in the CDR3.

CDR3 nucleotides: TGTGCCAGCAGCCGAGGGGACTCCGCCCGAAACACCATATATTTT. Amino acid sequence: CASSRGDSARNTIYF. V gene TRBV5-5 combines with J gene TRBJ1-3; D might be TRBD1 (5 bases). V was shortened by 4 bases and J by 5 bases, with 16 bases between the two germline ends. CDR1 SGHKS and CDR2 YYEKEE come from the germline V gene (reference sequence). The CDR3 is 15 residues long.

This chain links TRBV7-2 with TRBJ2-7, with D uncertain. V shed 1 base and J shed 3 bases, with 7 bases lying between them. The CDR3 loop spans 13 amino acids. Germline values: CDR1 SGHTA, CDR2 FQGNSA. CDR3 in amino acids: CASSLVVFYEQYF. The CDR3 DNA sequence: TGTGCCAGCAGCTTAGTTGTCTTCTACGAGCAGTACTTC.

The gene calls are TRBV6-1 and TRBJ2-3; perhaps TRBD2 as D (5 bases). CDR1 MNHNS and CDR2 SASEGT come from the germline V gene. Trimming removed 4 bases at V and 4 bases at J, with 9 bases between. The CDR3 loop spans 13 amino acids. The DNA for the CDR3 is TGTGCCAGCAGTGGTCCGGGATCAGATACGCAGTATTTT. Amino acids: CASSGPGSDTQYF.

The rearrangement joins TRBV29-1 to TRBJ1-2, with a possible D match to TRBD1 (5 bases). CDR3 size: 13 residues. The germline V and J ends were trimmed by 2 bases and 7 bases, with 14 bases remaining between them. Per germline, CDR1 SQVTM and CDR2 ANQGSEA. The CDR3 DNA reads as TGCAGCGTTGAAACGACCCGGGGGGGTGGCTACACCTTC. Its translation is CSVETTRGGGYTF.

CDR3 in amino acids: CASSLSGTANTEAFF. Here the CDR3 DNA reads TGTGCCAGCTCACTGTCCGGGACAGCGAACACTGAAGCTTTCTTT. The rearrangement uses TRBV18 and TRBJ1-1; 7 bases are shared with TRBD1. Germline V gives CDR1 KGHSH, CDR2 LQKENI. The CDR3 runs to 15 residues. Trimming at V came to 4 bases and at J to 1 base, leaving 6 bases not matched to a gene. The entire variable domain, with the rest obtained from reference TRBV18 and TRBJ1-1, is as follows: NAGVMQNPRHLVRRRGQEARLRCSPMKGHSHVYWYRQLPEEGLKFMVYLQKENIIDESGMPKERFSAEFPKEGPSILRIQQVVRGDSAAYFCASSLSGTANTEAFFGQGTRLTVV.

This clone was picked up one time. The chain has TRBV28 and TRBJ2-2; TRBD1 aligns across 9 bases. Germline values: CDR1 MDHEN, CDR2 SYDVKM. Germline trimming cut 6 bases from V and 4 bases from J; bases unmatched to any gene: 3. The CDR3 has 14 residues. CDR3 region: CASRGQGSTGELFF. The DNA of the CDR3 is TGTGCCAGCAGGGGACAGGGAAGCACCGGGGAGCTGTTTTTT. The full variable domain, rest sourced from reference TRBV28 and TRBJ2-2, is DVKVTQSSRYLVKRTGEKVFLECVQDMDHENMFWYRQDPGLGLRLIYFSYDVKMKEKGDIPEGYSVSREKKERFSLILESASTNQTSMYLCASRGQGSTGELFFGEGSRLTVL.

V is TRBV19 and J is TRBJ2-1; TRBD1 aligns across 7 bases. Germline CDR1 LNHDA, CDR2 SQIVND (reference sequence). The CDR3 has 17 residues. V gave up 6 bases and J gave up 2 bases; unmatched junction bases: 13. The CDR3 protein is CASSPFLDRSTYNEQFF. The CDR3 DNA reads TGTGCCAGTAGCCCCTTTTTGGACAGGTCGACCTACAATGAGCAGTTCTTC.

The chain combines TRBV5-1 with TRBJ1-5, with 7 bases fitting TRBD1. The CDR3 runs to 15 residues. Germline CDR1 is SGHRS and CDR2 is YFSETQ. The V gene end was trimmed by 0 bases and the J gene end by 2 bases; junction bases not matched to a gene: 2. In DNA, the CDR3 is TGCGCCAGCAGCTTGGACGGACAGGGCAATCAGCCCCAGCATTTT. Residues: CASSLDGQGNQPQHF.

This chain connects TRBV12-3 or TRBV12-4 to TRBJ1-5, with no clear D. The ends were cut back, 3 bases at V and 7 bases at J, with 7 bases in the middle. The CDR3 runs to 12 residues. The CDR3 region has the DNA TGTGCCAGCAGTTTTCGTCGGCAGCCCCAGCATTTT. Its translation: CASSFRRQPQHF.

This chain connects TRBV29-1 to TRBJ2-5; TRBD1 matches at 8 bases. Trimming at V came to 6 bases and at J to 5 bases, leaving 11 bases not matched to a gene. CDR1 is SQVTM and CDR2 is ANQGSEA in the germline V gene. The CDR3 length is 14 residues. CDR3 amino acids: CSVTPDRVGETQYF. In nucleotides, the CDR3 is TGCAGCGTAACACCGGACAGGGTAGGGGAGACCCAGTACTTC.

The chain employs TRBV28 and TRBJ1-5; 7 bases align to TRBD1. V trimming: 4 bases; J trimming: 3 bases; junction bases outside the gene matches: 6. This CDR3 has 15 amino acids. CDR1 and CDR2 (germline): MDHEN, SYDVKM. The CDR3 DNA is TGTGCCAGCAGTTCCGGGACAGCTAACAATCAGCCCCAGCATTTT. Translated, it gives CASSSGTANNQPQHF. The whole variable domain, filled in from reference TRBV28 and TRBJ1-5, reads DVKVTQSSRYLVKRTGEKVFLECVQDMDHENMFWYRQDPGLGLRLIYFSYDVKMKEKGDIPEGYSVSREKKERFSLILESASTNQTSMYLCASSSGTANNQPQHFGDGTRLSIL.

This chain links TRBV5-4 with TRBJ2-3; a possible D gene is TRBD2 (6 bases). The CDR3 contains 13 residues. Looked up from germline, CDR1 is SGHNT and CDR2 is YYREEE (reference sequence). With 3 bases removed from V and 5 bases from J, the gap between germline ends came to 10 bases. The CDR3 is CASSSSGGDTQYF. The CDR3 DNA reads as TGTGCCAGCAGCTCCTCCGGGGGAGATACGCAGTATTTT.

The genes are TRBV2 and TRBJ2-4; TRBD1 is a possible D gene (5 bases). CDR1 is SNHLY, CDR2 FYNNEI, per germline. V was trimmed by 8 bases and J by 6 bases, leaving 14 bases between them. There are 13 residues in the CDR3. CDR3 sequence (DNA): TGTGCCAGCGTGGGGCAGGGTGGAAACATTCAGTACTTC. This encodes CASVGQGGNIQYF.